This TCR beta chain was recovered during a study of T cell repertoires in cytomegalovirus infection. Study details: It was the public TCR beta signatures that indicated both CMV infection and matching HLA type. Study-wide results and caveats: The ex vivo response was dominated by HLA-C-restricted CMV-specific TCR beta clonotypes. Summed frequency of shared TCR beta families picked out CMV carriers who also had the relevant HLA.

Ten or more counts support this clonotype. Its target is not known. MiXCR, run by TCRdb on the reads, gives a single entry per CDR3 protein. Altogether roughly 230,000 distinct CDR3 sequences are present, 15% to 20% being singletons, with the ten largest covering roughly 50%. The sequence came from a human donor in good health (CMV status not recorded). Some clones in this sample may be carry-over from other donors' samples. Sequenced material: CD8+ T cells from PBMCs.

The CDR3 reads CASSFGGTGELFF. The CDR3 DNA reads TGTGCCAGCAGCTTCGGGGGTACCGGGGAGCTGTTTTTT. The V call is TRBV5-6, the J call TRBJ2-2; the D gene is possibly TRBD2 (6 bases). This CDR3 contains 13 residues. Germline V gene lookup returns CDR1 SGHDT and CDR2 YYEEEE. V shed 2 bases and J shed 5 bases, with 7 bases lying between them.